Following are 6 T cell receptor beta chains from one sample sequenced in a study of identifying expanded T cells in peripheral blood. The data were produced by immunoSEQ multiplex PCR, yet TCRdb's version contains in-frame clones alone and is incomplete. Among around 120,000 clones, 75% to 90% were seen once, and the ten largest hold 7% to 10%. Material for sequencing was blood. Source of these receptors: a person aged 18 to 70 in good health.

The chain joins TRBV7-3 to TRBJ2-1; D perhaps matches TRBD2 (6 bases). This CDR3 contains 14 residues. CDR1 and CDR2 from the germline V gene are SGHTA and FQGTGA. The V gene lost 2 bases and the J gene lost 7 bases, with 12 bases spanning the gap. The CDR3 coding sequence is TGTGCCAGCAGCTTATTTGGGGGGACTAATGAGCAGTTCTTC. This gives the protein CASSLFGGTNEQFF. The whole variable domain, filled in from reference TRBV7-3 and TRBJ2-1, reads GAGVSQTPSNKVTEKGKYVELRCDPISGHTALYWYRQSLGQGPEFLIYFQGTGAADDSGLPNDRFFAVRPEGSVSTLKIQRTERGDSAVYLCASSLFGGTNEQFFGPGTRLTVL.

This rearrangement joins TRBV21-1 to TRBJ2-5; TRBD2 is the table's D call, not checked against the DNA. TRBV21-1 is termed a pseudogene. The CDR3 sequence is 17 residues long. In nucleotides, the CDR3 is TGTGCCAGCAGCCATCCACTAGCGGGGGGGAACCAAGAGACCCAGTACTTC. It encodes CASSHPLAGGNQETQYF.

The rearrangement joins TRBV5-1 to TRBJ2-5, with unresolved D. Deletions cut 4 bases from V and 5 bases from J, with 9 bases between. The length of the CDR3 is 12 residues. The germline V gene encodes CDR1 SGHRS and CDR2 YFSETQ. CDR3 sequence: CASSLDTETQYF. As DNA, the CDR3 is TGCGCCAGCAGCCTTGATACCGAGACCCAGTACTTC.

This clone is a singleton in its sample. The gene calls are TRBV27 and TRBJ1-1; TRBD1 might be the D (5 bases). Germline V gene sequence: CDR1 MNHEY, CDR2 SMNVEV (reference sequence). The CDR3 totals 16 residues. V was shortened by 6 bases and J by 3 bases, with 20 bases between the two germline ends. The DNA of the CDR3 is TGTGCCAGCAGGTCAAGTAACAGGTGGTCGTACACTGAAGCTTTCTTT. Protein product: CASRSSNRWSYTEAFF.

This chain links TRBV18 with TRBJ2-1; 9 bases align to TRBD1. V was pared by 3 bases and J by 6 bases, with 3 bases of the junction left unmatched. The length of the CDR3 is 14 residues. CDR1 and CDR2 (germline): KGHSH, LQKENI. CDR3: CASSPGQGSNEQFF. The CDR3 DNA is TGTGCCAGCTCACCGGGACAGGGTAGCAATGAGCAGTTCTTC.

The chain uses TRBV6-6 and TRBJ1-1; D is undetermined. This CDR3 has 14 residues. Trimming removed 6 bases at V and 5 bases at J, with 16 bases between. From germline, CDR1 is MNHNY and CDR2 SVGAGI (reference sequence). CDR3 protein: CASRGFGGVTEAFF. Here the CDR3 DNA reads TGTGCCAGCAGAGGTTTTGGTGGGGTGACTGAAGCTTTCTTT.